This T cell receptor (beta chain) was captured in a study of beta chain features in type 1 diabetes. Study-level results: A moderate, significant TCRB CDR3 shortening appeared in type 1 diabetes across four CD4+ subsets. Researchers cautioned that cDNA sequencing could over-represent cells with high TCR expression. Junctions at VDJ sites from type 1 diabetes patients had fewer insertions and more deletions.

The CDR3 length is 18 residues. Trimming removed 0 bases at V and 3 bases at J, with 20 bases between. Remarks on this clone: The antigen is unknown.

Via the markers CD45RO/CCR7/CD25/CD127/CD95/CD27, stem cell-like memory, regulatory, central memory and naive CD4+ cells were sorted. Expressed TCRB transcripts were sequenced because the isolated RNA had all been reverse transcribed beforehand. The table came from immunoSEQ multiplex PCR; TCRdb's copy has only in-frame clones and leaves some out. The sample lists 50,000 to 55,000 clones, 55% to 80% occurring once. Input material: stem cell memory CD4+ T cells from blood. V usage is TRBV23-1 and J usage is TRBJ1-2; D gene ambiguous. TRBV23-1 is an ORF; its function is uncertain. The clonotype originates from a woman in her twenties or thirties with type 1 diabetes. The CDR3 here is CASSQSVGRAYLHYGYTF. In DNA form, the CDR3 reads TGCGCCAGCAGTCAATCCGTTGGGAGGGCCTACCTTCACTATGGCTACACCTTC.